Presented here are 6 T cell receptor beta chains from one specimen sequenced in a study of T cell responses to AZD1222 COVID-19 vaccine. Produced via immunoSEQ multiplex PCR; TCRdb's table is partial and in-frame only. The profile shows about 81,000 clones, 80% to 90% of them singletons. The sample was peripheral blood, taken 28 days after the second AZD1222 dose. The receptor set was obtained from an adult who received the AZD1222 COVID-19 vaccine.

The DNA of the CDR3 is TGTGCCAGCACCCTTGGGACTAGCGGGCCCTACGAGCAGTACTTC. This gives the protein CASTLGTSGPYEQYF. This chain connects TRBV2 to TRBJ2-7; 12 positions match TRBD2. The length of the CDR3 is 15 residues. With 7 bases clipped from V and 2 bases from J, the junction kept 6 bases outside the gene matches. The germline V gene has CDR1 SNHLY and CDR2 FYNNEI.

This CDR3 is CASRVSAGRQPQHF. As DNA, the CDR3 is TGTGCCAGTAGAGTATCGGCAGGGCGGCAGCCCCAGCATTTT. V is TRBV19 and J is TRBJ1-5; maybe TRBD1 (5 bases). V shed 6 bases and J shed 7 bases, with 16 bases lying between them. This CDR3 has 14 residues. CDR1 is LNHDA and CDR2 is SQIVND in the germline V gene (reference sequence).

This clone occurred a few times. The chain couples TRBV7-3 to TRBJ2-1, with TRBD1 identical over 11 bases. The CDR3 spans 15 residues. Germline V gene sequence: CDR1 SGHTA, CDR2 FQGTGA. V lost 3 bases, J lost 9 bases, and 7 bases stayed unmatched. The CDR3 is CASSLGQGVSVEQFF. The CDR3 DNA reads TGTGCCAGCAGCTTGGGACAGGGGGTCTCGGTTGAGCAGTTCTTC. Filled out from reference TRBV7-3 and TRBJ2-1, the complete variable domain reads GAGVSQTPSNKVTEKGKYVELRCDPISGHTALYWYRQSLGQGPEFLIYFQGTGAADDSGLPNDRFFAVRPEGSVSTLKIQRTERGDSAVYLCASSLGQGVSVEQFFGPGTRLTVL.

The CDR3 spells CASSGTDRDPYEQYF. In DNA form, the CDR3 reads TGCGCCAGCAGCGGAACGGACAGGGACCCCTACGAGCAGTACTTC. The chain links TRBV5-1 to TRBJ2-7, with 8 positions matching TRBD1. The CDR3 is 15 amino acids. CDR1 is SGHRS and CDR2 is YFSETQ in the germline V gene. Trimming cost V 4 bases and J 2 bases; bases outside gene matches: 8.

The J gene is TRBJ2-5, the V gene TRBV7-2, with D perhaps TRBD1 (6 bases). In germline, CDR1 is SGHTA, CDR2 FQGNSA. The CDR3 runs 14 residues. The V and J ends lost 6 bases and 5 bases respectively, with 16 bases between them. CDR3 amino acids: CASRLGHPGETQYF. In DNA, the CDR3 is TGTGCCAGCAGGCTGGGACATCCTGGGGAGACCCAGTACTTC.

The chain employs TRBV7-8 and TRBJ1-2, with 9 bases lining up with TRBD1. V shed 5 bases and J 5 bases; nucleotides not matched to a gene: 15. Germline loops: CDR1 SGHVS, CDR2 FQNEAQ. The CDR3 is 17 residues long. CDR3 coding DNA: TGTGCCAGCAGCCCCGGGACAGGGTATTTTATTGTTTATGGCTACACCTTC. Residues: CASSPGTGYFIVYGYTF.